Reported below is one T cell receptor beta chain. The antigen remains unidentified. Additional DNA sequences in this sample encode the identical CDR3. Profiling relied on immunoSEQ multiplex PCR, and the TCRdb table lists in-frame clones only, not all of them. The data show about 1.1 million clones, around 78% seen once. Donors included only healthy HIV-negative adults lacking recent acute infections or vaccinations. The data were taken from a study of shared clonotypes between healthy human individuals. In the study overall: Sampling drew on donors who were a couple of women and a few men aged 18 to 49. The study used three CD4 naive, three CD4 memory, two CD8 naive and one CD8 memory plate per donor. Findings of the study overall: Generation probability values for non-shared clonotypes were lower than those for clonotypes shared by all four donors.

Trimming stripped 0 bases from V and 2 bases from J, with 9 bases between. CDR1 is SGHVS, CDR2 FQNEAQ, per germline. This CDR3 spans 15 amino acids. Sequencing input: memory CD4+ T cells from PBMCs. The subset: CD45RA-negative fraction. V and J are TRBV7-8 and TRBJ2-3; D is undetermined. This TCR derives from a man aged 18 to 30 in good health. Some clones in this sample may be carry-over from other donors' samples. Here the CDR3 reads CASSLAAGNTDTQYF. In DNA, the CDR3 is TGTGCCAGCAGCTTAGCCGCTGGGAACACAGATACGCAGTATTTT.